A selection of T cell receptor beta chains follows, all from one sample in a study of patients and donors after allogeneic stem cell transplantation. Via MiXCR, TCRdb re-called the RT-PCR reads, giving one row per CDR3 protein. The sample shows roughly 250,000 distinct CDR3 sequences, roughly 15% of them seen only once. The sample was blood, either unsorted or a sorted T cell fraction (not recorded which). The receptors were sampled from a human donor who was either an allogeneic HSCT recipient or a stem cell or donor lymphocyte infusion donor (not recorded which). It is not recorded whose cells these are; they may come from a transplant donor. Both conserved end residues are part of each CDR3. D genes are given only for firm matches. A clone size is listed for some rows: how often the clone was seen (once, few, many), or a class if it is expanded.

len	d_gene	v_gene	j_gene	abundance	CDR3nt	CDR3aa
15	-	TRBV7-2	TRBJ2-1	many	TGTGCCAGCAGCTTTAGTCCAGACTCCTACAATGAGCAGTTCTTC	CASSFSPDSYNEQFF
12	-	TRBV5-1	TRBJ2-3	few	TGCGCCAGCAGCTTGAACAGAGATACGCAGTATTTT	CASSLNRDTQYF
13	-	TRBV29-1	TRBJ2-7	-	TGCAGCGCCTCGGGGTGGGGAGCGTACGAGCAGTACTTC	CSASGWGAYEQYF
15	TRBD1	TRBV6-1	TRBJ1-1	-	TGTGCCAGCAATCACAGGACAGGGGGGAACACTGAAGCTTTCTTT	CASNHRTGGNTEAFF
15	TRBD2	TRBV15	TRBJ2-4	few	TGTGCCACCAGCAAACCTAGCGGAGCCAAAAACATTCAGTACTTC	CATSKPSGAKNIQYF
12	-	TRBV7-9	TRBJ1-2	few	TGTGCCAGCGAGGGGACAAAACGCGGCTACACCTTC	CASEGTKRGYTF
13	-	TRBV6-1	TRBJ2-3	few	TGTGCCAGCACTCGTCCAGGCGCAGATACGCAGTATTTT	CASTRPGADTQYF
14	TRBD1	TRBV5-1	TRBJ2-3	few	TGCGCCAGCAGCTTGGAAGGGGGCGTAGATACGCAGTATTTT	CASSLEGGVDTQYF
15	TRBD2	TRBV7-6	TRBJ2-5	-	TGTGCCAGCAGCTTAGACCCGGGGGGCCAAGAGACCCAGTACTTC	CASSLDPGGQETQYF
15	-	TRBV7-2	TRBJ2-5	few	TGTGCCAGCAGCTTAGATACTAGCCTAGCAGAGACCCAGTACTTC	CASSLDTSLAETQYF
15	-	TRBV20-1	TRBJ2-2	-	TGCAGTGCTAGAGATTTTCAGGGAAGAACCGGGGAACTGTTTTTT	CSARDFQGRTGELFF
17	-	TRBV3-1	TRBJ2-1	few	TGTGCCAGCAGCCAATGGATTAGCGGTAATAGGCACAATGAGCAGTTCTTC	CASSQWISGNRHNEQFF
18	-	TRBV3-1	TRBJ2-5	many	TGTGCCAGCAGCCAGGTGGACAGTCCAAAGCAAGGTGCAGAGACCCAGTACTTC	CASSQVDSPKQGAETQYF
14	-	TRBV6-1	TRBJ1-4	few	TGTGCCAGCAGTCAGGGTAGAACTAATGAAAAACTGTTTTTT	CASSQGRTNEKLFF